What follows describes a single T cell receptor beta chain. Its antigen specificity is not known. It has no much larger one-base neighbor in the sample; base qualities were not kept. These data originate in a study of Ad26.COV2.S vaccination and SARS-CoV-2 variants (dated by TCRdb to the early 2020s). The study in broad terms: TCRbeta repertoire sequencing was used to assess the specificity and breadth of SARS-CoV-2-reactive T cell receptors after Ad26.COV2.S vaccination. A total of approximately 32 samples were included in the TCR-sequenced set, comprising around 19 Ad26.COV2.S vaccine recipients, 5 placebo recipients and 8 SARS-CoV-2 convalescent individuals.

The sample's time point label is to be understood as: individuals recovered from natural SARS-CoV-2 infection. The CDR3 covers 16 residues, taking in both the cysteine and the phenylalanine. Of all the DNA, just the CDR3 is kept, 48 bases in frame from base 1. Taken from the germline V gene (reference sequence), the CDR1 and CDR2 loops are LGHDT and YNNKEL. The germline V and J ends show losses of 3 bases and 0 bases respectively, and no gene match explains 5 bases of the junction. The immunoSEQ Assay was used to sequence TCRbeta CDR3 regions. After extraction, genomic DNA underwent amplification by bias-controlled multiplex PCR, followed by high-throughput sequencing. In the source study's methods: To quantify the absolute abundance of every unique TCRbeta CDR3 region, sequences were collapsed and filtered. Usable DNA was measured by amplifying reference genes present in all nucleated cells, and TCRbeta template counts were normalized to that usable DNA to estimate T cell fraction. Repertoire TCRs were annotated as SARS-CoV-2-specific by exact matching of V gene, CDR3 amino acid sequence and J gene to a known reactive TCR set. MIRA supplied the reference SARS-CoV-2 TCR set, which was filtered for enrichment in COVID-19-positive ImmuneCODE repertoires so that public or cross-reactive TCRs were removed. Drawing on the MIRA antigens, annotated TCRs were analysed further at the level of specific ORF or position within ORF. Depth was the summed frequency of annotated unique rearrangements, while breadth was defined as annotated unique rearrangements over total unique productive rearrangements. Group comparisons of TCR breadth used two-sided Wilcoxon rank-sum tests. Not all clones reach the TCRdb copy of this immuneACCESS table, which keeps in-frame sequences only. Checked studies attribute under half of the gap to unresolved V genes and leave the rest unexplained. V, J and clone size are those of that table, while D and trimming were read from the DNA. Across this sample there are 100,000 or so clones, with over 70% seen only once. Of the sample, roughly 17% is held by the ten largest clones.

Broader findings and caveats from the paper: Comparable non-spike TCR breadth was observed between vaccine and placebo recipients, consistent with only spike being contained in the vaccine. Spike-specific TCR breadth was higher in Ad26.COV2.S recipients than in placebo recipients (P = 0.0014). It was noted by the authors that total T cell responses may have been underestimated by the TCR breadth and depth analyses. After vaccination, spike-specific CD8+ and CD4+ T cell responses were reported to show substantial breadth.

The material sequenced was peripheral blood, taken after recovery from COVID-19. The chain couples TRBV3-1 (or the pseudogene TRBV3-2) to TRBJ1-3, with TRBD1 matching 7 junction bases. This sequence was found in a human donor who had recovered from COVID-19. CDR3 sequence: CASSQGQPSSGNTIYF. Read as DNA, the sequence is TGTGCCAGCAGCCAGGGACAGCCGAGCTCTGGAAACACCATATATTTT.